This T cell receptor (beta chain) is drawn from a study of cytomegalovirus exposure and HLA in healthy donors. Regarding the study as a whole: As immune exposure information, only CMV serostatus was available.

The CDR3 spans 14 residues. Per the germline V gene, CDR1 is LNHDA and CDR2 is SQIVND (reference sequence). The trim removed 5 bases at V and 6 bases at J, leaving 6 bases unmatched. The sample holds a few counts of this clone. The target antigen is unknown. PCR involved 60 Vbeta and 13 Jbeta primers. The table came from immunoSEQ multiplex PCR; TCRdb's copy has only in-frame clones and leaves some out. In the table there are some 130,000 clones, over 70% of which are singletons. Sequenced: PBMCs. The V call is TRBV19, the J call TRBJ2-2, with 7 bases lining up with TRBD1. The TCR was taken from a man younger than 40 in good health and CMV-seronegative. The chain's CDR3 is CASSVRTGPGELFF. DNA of the CDR3: TGTGCCAGTAGTGTCCGGACAGGTCCCGGGGAGCTGTTTTTT.